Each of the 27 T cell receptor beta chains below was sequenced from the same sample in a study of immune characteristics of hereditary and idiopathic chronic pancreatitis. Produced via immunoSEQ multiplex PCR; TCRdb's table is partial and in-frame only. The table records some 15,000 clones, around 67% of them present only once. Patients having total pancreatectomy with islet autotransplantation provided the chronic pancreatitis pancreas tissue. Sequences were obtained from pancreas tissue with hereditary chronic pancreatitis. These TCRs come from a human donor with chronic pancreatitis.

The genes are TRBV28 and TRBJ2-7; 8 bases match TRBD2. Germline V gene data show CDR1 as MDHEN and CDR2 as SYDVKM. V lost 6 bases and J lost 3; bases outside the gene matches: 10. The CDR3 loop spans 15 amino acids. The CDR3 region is CASRDAGLGDYEQYF. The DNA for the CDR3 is TGTGCCAGCAGAGATGCGGGACTAGGGGACTACGAGCAGTACTTC.

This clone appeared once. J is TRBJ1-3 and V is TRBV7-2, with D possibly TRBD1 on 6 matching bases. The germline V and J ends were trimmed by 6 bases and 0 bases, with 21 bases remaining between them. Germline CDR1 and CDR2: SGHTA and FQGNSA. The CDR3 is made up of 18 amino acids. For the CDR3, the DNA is TGTGCCAGCAGACTTTTACCGGTGGGGGGCGGCTCTGGAAACACCATATATTTT. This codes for CASRLLPVGGGSGNTIYF. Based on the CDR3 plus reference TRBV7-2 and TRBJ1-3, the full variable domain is GAGVSQSPSNKVTEKGKDVELRCDPISGHTALYWYRQSLGQGLEFLIYFQGNSAPDKSGLPSDRFSAERTGGSVSTLTIQRTQQEDSAVYLCASRLLPVGGGSGNTIYFGEGSWLTVV.

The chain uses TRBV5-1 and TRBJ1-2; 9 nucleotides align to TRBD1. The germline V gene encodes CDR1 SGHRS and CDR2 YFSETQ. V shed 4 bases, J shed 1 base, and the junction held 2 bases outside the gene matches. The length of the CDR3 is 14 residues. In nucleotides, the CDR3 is TGCGCCAGCAGCGAGGGACAGGGTAACTATGGCTACACCTTC. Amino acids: CASSEGQGNYGYTF.

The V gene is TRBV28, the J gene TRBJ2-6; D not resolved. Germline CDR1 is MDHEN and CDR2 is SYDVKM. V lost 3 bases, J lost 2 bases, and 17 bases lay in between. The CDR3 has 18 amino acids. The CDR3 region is CASSFRARRYTGANVLTF. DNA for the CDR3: TGTGCCAGCAGTTTCCGGGCCAGGAGATACACTGGGGCCAACGTCCTGACTTTC. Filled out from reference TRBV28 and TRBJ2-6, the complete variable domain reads DVKVTQSSRYLVKRTGEKVFLECVQDMDHENMFWYRQDPGLGLRLIYFSYDVKMKEKGDIPEGYSVSREKKERFSLILESASTNQTSMYLCASSFRARRYTGANVLTFGAGSRLTVL.

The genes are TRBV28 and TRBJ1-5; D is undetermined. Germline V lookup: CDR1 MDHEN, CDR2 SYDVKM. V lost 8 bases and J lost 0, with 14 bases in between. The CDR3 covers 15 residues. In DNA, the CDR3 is TGTGCCAGCGGACGACCTGACTATAGCAATCAGCCCCAGCATTTT. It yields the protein CASGRPDYSNQPQHF.

This chain's CDR3 is CASSLTGNTEAFF. Here the CDR3 DNA reads TGTGCCAGCAGTTTGACAGGGAACACTGAAGCTTTCTTT. The rearrangement links TRBV27 to TRBJ1-1, with a tentative D call TRBD1 (6 bases). With 3 bases removed from V and 1 base from J, the gap between germline ends came to 6 bases. This CDR3 has 13 residues. The germline V gene encodes CDR1 MNHEY and CDR2 SMNVEV (reference sequence).

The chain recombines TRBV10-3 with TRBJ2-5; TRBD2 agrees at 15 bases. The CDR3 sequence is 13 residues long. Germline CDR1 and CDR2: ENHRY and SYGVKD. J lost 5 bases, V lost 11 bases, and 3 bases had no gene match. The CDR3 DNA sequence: TGTGCCTCCGGACTAGCGGGAGGGGAGACCCAGTACTTC. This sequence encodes CASGLAGGETQYF.

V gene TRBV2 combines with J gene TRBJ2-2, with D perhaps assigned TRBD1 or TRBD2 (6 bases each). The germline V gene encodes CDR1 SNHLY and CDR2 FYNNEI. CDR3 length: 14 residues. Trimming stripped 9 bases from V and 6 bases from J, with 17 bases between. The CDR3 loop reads CASEGGGAAGELFF. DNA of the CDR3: TGTGCCAGTGAGGGGGGCGGGGCGGCCGGGGAGCTGTTTTTT.

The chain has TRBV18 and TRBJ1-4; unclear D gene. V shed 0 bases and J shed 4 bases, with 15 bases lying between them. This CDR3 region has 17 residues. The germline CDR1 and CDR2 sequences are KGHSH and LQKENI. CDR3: CASSPPVSTGFNEKLFF. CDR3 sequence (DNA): TGTGCCAGCTCACCACCGGTATCTACGGGGTTTAATGAAAAACTGTTTTTT.

The CDR3 nucleotides are TGTGCCAGCAGTGAAGGGTGGGGTGCTGGAAACACCATATATTTT. Protein: CASSEGWGAGNTIYF. The gene calls are TRBV2 and TRBJ1-3; D is ambiguous. Deletions cut 1 base from V and 2 bases from J, with 9 bases between. The CDR3 is 15 residues long. Germline V gene data show CDR1 as SNHLY and CDR2 as FYNNEI.

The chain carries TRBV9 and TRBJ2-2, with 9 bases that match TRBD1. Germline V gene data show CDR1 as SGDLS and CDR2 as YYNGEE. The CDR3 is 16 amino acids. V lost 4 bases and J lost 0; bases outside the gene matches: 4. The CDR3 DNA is TGTGCCAGCAGCCCAAGGACAGGGGCGAACACCGGGGAGCTGTTTTTT. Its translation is CASSPRTGANTGELFF.

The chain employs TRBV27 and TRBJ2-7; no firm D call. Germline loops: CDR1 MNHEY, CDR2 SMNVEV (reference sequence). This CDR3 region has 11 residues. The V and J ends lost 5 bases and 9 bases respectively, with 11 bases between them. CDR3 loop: CASSPSPSQYF. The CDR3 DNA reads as TGTGCCAGCAGTCCGTCCCCTTCGCAGTACTTC.

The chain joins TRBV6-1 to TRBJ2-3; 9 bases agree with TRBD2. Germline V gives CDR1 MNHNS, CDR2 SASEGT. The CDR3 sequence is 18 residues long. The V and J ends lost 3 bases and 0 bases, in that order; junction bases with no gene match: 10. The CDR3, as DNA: TGTGCCAGCAGTGAGTCGGCGGGAGGGGGGGCTAGCACAGATACGCAGTATTTT. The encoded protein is CASSESAGGGASTDTQYF.

This CDR3 reads CASSPVTANTGELFF. The CDR3 DNA sequence: TGTGCCAGCTCACCAGTGACGGCGAACACCGGGGAGCTGTTTTTT. The J gene is TRBJ2-2, the V gene TRBV18; D unclear. The germline CDR1 and CDR2 sequences are KGHSH and LQKENI. Trimming removed 2 bases from V and 0 bases from J, with 7 bases in between. The CDR3 contains 15 residues.

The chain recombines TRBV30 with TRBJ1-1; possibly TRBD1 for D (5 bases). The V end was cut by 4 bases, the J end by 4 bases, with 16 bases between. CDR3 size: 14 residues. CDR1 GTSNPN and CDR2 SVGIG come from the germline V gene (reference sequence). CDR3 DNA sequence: TGTGCCTGGACCACGGGGGGGTCGGGCACTGAAGCTTTCTTT. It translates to CAWTTGGSGTEAFF.

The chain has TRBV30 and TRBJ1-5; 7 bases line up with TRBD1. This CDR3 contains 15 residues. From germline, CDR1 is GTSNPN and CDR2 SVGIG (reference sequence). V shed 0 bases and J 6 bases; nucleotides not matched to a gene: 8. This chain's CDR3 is CAWSVGPGGSQPQHF. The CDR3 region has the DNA TGTGCCTGGAGTGTAGGGCCAGGGGGAAGTCAGCCCCAGCATTTT.

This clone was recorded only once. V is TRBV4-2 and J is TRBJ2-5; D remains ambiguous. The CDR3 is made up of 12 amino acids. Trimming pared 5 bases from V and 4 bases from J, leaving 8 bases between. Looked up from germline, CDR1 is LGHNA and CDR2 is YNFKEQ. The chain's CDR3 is CASSYGGETQYF. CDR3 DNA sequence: TGTGCCAGCAGCTACGGCGGAGAGACCCAGTACTTC.

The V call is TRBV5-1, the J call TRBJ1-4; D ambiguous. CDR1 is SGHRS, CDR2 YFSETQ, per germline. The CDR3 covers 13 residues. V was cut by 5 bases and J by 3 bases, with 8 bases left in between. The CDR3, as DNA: TGCGCCAGCAGAGAGGGTCCTAATGAAAAACTGTTTTTT. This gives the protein CASREGPNEKLFF.

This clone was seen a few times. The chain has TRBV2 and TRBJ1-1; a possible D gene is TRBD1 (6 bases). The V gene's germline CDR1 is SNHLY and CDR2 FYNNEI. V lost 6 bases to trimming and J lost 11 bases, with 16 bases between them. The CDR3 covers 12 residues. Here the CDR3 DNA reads TGTGCCAGCAGGAGGGAGACAGGCAGGGCTTTCTTT. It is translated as CASRRETGRAFF.

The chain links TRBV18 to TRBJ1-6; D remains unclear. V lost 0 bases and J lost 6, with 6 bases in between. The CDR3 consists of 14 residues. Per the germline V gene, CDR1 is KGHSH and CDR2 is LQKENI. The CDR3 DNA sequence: TGTGCCAGCTCACCACCCCAAAGTAATTCACCCCTCCACTTT. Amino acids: CASSPPQSNSPLHF.

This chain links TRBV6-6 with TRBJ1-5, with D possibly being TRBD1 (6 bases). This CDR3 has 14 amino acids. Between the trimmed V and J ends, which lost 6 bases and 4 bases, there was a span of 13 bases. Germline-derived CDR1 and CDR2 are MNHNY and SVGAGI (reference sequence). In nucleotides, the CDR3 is TGTGCCAGCAGAGACGGACAGAGAAATCAGCCCCAGCATTTT. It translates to CASRDGQRNQPQHF.

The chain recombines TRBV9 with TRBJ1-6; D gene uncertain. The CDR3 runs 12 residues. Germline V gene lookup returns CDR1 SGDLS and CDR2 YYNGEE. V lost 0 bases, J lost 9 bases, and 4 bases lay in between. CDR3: CASSVGSSPLHF. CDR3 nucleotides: TGTGCCAGCAGCGTAGGAAGTTCACCCCTCCACTTT.

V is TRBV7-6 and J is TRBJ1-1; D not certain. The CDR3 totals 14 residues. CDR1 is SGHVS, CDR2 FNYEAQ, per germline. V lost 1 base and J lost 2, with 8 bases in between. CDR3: CASSLDISNTEAFF. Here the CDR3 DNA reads TGTGCCAGCAGCTTAGATATATCCAACACTGAAGCTTTCTTT.

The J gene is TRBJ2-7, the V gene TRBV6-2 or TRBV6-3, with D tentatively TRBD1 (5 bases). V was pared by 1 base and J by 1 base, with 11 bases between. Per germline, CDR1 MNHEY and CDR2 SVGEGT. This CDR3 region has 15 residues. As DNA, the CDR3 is TGTGCCAGCAGTTACTTGTCGCAGGGATCCTACGAGCAGTACTTC. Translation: CASSYLSQGSYEQYF.

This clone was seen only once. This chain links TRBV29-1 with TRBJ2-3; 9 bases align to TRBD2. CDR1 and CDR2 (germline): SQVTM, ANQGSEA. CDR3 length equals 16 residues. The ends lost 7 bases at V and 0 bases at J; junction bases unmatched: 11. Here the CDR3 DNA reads TGCAGCGCTGTCTTCCGACTAGCGGTTAGCACAGATACGCAGTATTTT. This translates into CSAVFRLAVSTDTQYF.

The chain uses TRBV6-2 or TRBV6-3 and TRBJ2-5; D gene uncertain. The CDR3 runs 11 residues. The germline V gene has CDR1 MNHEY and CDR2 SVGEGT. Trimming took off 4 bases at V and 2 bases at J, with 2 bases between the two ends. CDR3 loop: CASSFQETQYF. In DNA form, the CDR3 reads TGTGCCAGCAGTTTTCAAGAGACCCAGTACTTC.

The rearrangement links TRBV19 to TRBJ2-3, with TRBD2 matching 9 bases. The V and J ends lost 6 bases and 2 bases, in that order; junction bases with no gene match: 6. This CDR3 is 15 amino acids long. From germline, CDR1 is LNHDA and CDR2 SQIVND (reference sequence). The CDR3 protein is CASRPLAGDTDTQYF. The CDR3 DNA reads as TGTGCCAGTAGACCCTTAGCGGGAGACACAGATACGCAGTATTTT.